A selection of T cell receptor beta chains follows, all from one sample in a study of shared clonotypes between healthy human individuals. The protocol was immunoSEQ multiplex PCR, while the TCRdb copy is restricted to in-frame clones and leaves out a portion. The sample has about 2.1 million clones, 85% to 95% seen once. The sequencing input was naive CD8+ T cells from PBMCs. These receptors all come from a man between 18 and 29 years old in good health. Some clones in this sample may be carry-over from other donors' samples. CDR3s include the opening cysteine and the closing phenylalanine or tryptophan. The D gene is left open where the match is weak. Expanded clones get a size class; other rows say once, few or many, or leave the size out.

J: TRBJ2-2; D: -; size: -; V: TRBV4-2; DNA: TGTGCCAGCAGCCAAGAAAATTTAGGGCAGGGGCTGTTTTTT; CDR3: CASSQENLGQGLFF
J: TRBJ2-1; D: TRBD2; size: once; V: TRBV9; DNA: TGTGCCAGCAGCGTAGCCCGAAGCGGGGGGGCCGGGCAGTTCTTC; CDR3: CASSVARSGGAGQFF
J: TRBJ2-2; D: TRBD1; size: -; V: TRBV28; DNA: TGTGCCAGCAGTGGTTACAGGGGTGTGAACACCGGGGAGCTGTTTTTT; CDR3: CASSGYRGVNTGELFF
J: TRBJ1-2; D: -; size: -; V: TRBV10-3; DNA: TGTGCCATCAGTGAACAGGGACCTAACTATGGCTACACCTTC; CDR3: CAISEQGPNYGYTF
J: TRBJ2-3; D: TRBD2; size: -; V: TRBV5-6; DNA: TGTGCCAGCAGCCGCGCTAGCGGGAGTGCGTTACGATTGGCAGATACGCAGTATTTT; CDR3: CASSRASGSALRLADTQYF
J: TRBJ2-4; D: TRBD1; size: once; V: TRBV14; DNA: TGTGCCAGCAGCCCCTCAGACAGGGGGCGAGTAAGAAACATTCAGTGCTTC; CDR3: CASSPSDRGRVRNIQCF
J: TRBJ2-5; D: -; size: -; V: TRBV5-8; DNA: TGTGCCAGCAGCTTGGCCCCAGCTAGCCAAGAGACCCAGTACTTC; CDR3: CASSLAPASQETQYF
J: TRBJ1-5; D: -; size: -; V: TRBV19; DNA: TGTGCCAGTAGGGAACAGACTAGAGCCAATCAGCCCCAGCATTTT; CDR3: CASREQTRANQPQHF
J: TRBJ1-1; D: -; size: -; V: TRBV27; DNA: TGTGCCAGTGGAGAGACTAACACTGAAGCTTTCTTT; CDR3: CASGETNTEAFF
J: TRBJ2-1; D: -; size: -; V: TRBV12-5; DNA: TGTGCTAGTGGTTTGGCAGGTAATGAGCAGTTCTTC; CDR3: CASGLAGNEQFF
J: TRBJ2-7; D: -; size: -; V: TRBV29-1; DNA: TGCAGCGTTGTGCAAGGGACGGGGCAGTACTTC; CDR3: CSVVQGTGQYF
J: TRBJ2-1; D: TRBD2; size: -; V: TRBV5-1; DNA: TGCGCCAGCAGCTTGGACCCGAGGACTAGCGGGTTATTTGAGCAGTTCTTC; CDR3: CASSLDPRTSGLFEQFF
J: TRBJ1-5; D: TRBD1; size: -; V: TRBV7-9; DNA: TGTGCCAGCAGCAATCATACAGGGGACAATCAGCCCCAGCATTTT; CDR3: CASSNHTGDNQPQHF
J: TRBJ2-3; D: TRBD2; size: -; V: TRBV13; DNA: TGTGCCAGCAGTCCCAGGGGGACTAGCGGAGCAGATACGCAGTATTTT; CDR3: CASSPRGTSGADTQYF
J: TRBJ2-7; D: -; size: once; V: TRBV15; DNA: TGTGCCACCAGCAGAGATTCGGGTGACGAGCAGTACTTC; CDR3: CATSRDSGDEQYF
J: TRBJ2-7; D: TRBD2; size: -; V: TRBV30; DNA: TGTGCCTGGAGTGTAGGGACTAACTACGAGCAGTACTTC; CDR3: CAWSVGTNYEQYF
J: TRBJ1-4; D: -; size: -; V: TRBV9; DNA: TGTGCCAGCAGCTTCCGAGATGGTCAGGGTGAAAAACTGTTTTTT; CDR3: CASSFRDGQGEKLFF